Described below is a single T cell receptor (beta chain) sequence and its context. Its antigen is as yet unknown. Trimming removed 1 base at V and 6 bases at J, with 6 bases between. CDR1 is SGHVS, CDR2 FQNEAQ, per germline. The CDR3 is made up of 13 amino acids. This entry belongs to a study of T-cell reconstitution after alpha-beta-depleted transplantation in children. Study conclusions and caveats: At the one-year point after transplant, T-cell counts and TCRbeta diversity were found to come mostly from T cells that had been newly produced. Reports say that about two months after transplant, the alpha-beta T cells came out of several hundred graft clones that had expanded.

Preparation of the TCRbeta library involved a method that used unique molecular identifiers. TCRdb itself ran the PCR reads through MiXCR, one entry per CDR3 protein. This table holds about 580,000 distinct CDR3 sequences, about 23% found once. This TCR derives from a boy in the first two years of life who had a stem cell transplant for acute myeloid leukemia, so the T cells may come from the graft donor. The chain couples TRBV7-8 to TRBJ2-2; no definite D call. Specimen: PBMCs, mostly from graft donor cells, collected 360 days after TCRalphabeta/CD19-depleted stem cell transplant. DNA of the CDR3: TGTGCCAGCAGCTTAGGTATACCCGGGGAGCTGTTTTTT. Translated: CASSLGIPGELFF.